A selection of T cell receptor beta chains follows, all from one sample in a study of T cells in Graves' hyperthyroidism and ophthalmopathy. One entry per CDR3 protein, called by TCRdb with MiXCR from the multiplex PCR reads. This sample yields approximately 34,000 distinct CDR3 sequences, of which around 50% are seen a single time; under 30% belongs to the top ten. The sequenced sample consisted of blood. The source is a woman between 40 and 55 years old with Graves' ophthalmopathy. Each CDR3 is given with its conserved first and last residue. A D gene is named only where the DNA matches it firmly. Size values are once, few and many counts, or a class for expanded clones, and some rows have none.

clone_size: many
cdr3_length: 12
v_call: TRBV3-1
d_call: NA
j_call: TRBJ1-2
cdr3_aa: CASSQVDYGYTF
cdr3_nt: TGTGCCAGCAGCCAGGTTGACTATGGCTACACCTTC

clone_size: once
cdr3_length: 18
v_call: TRBV7-2
d_call: TRBD2
j_call: TRBJ2-2
cdr3_aa: CASSSTSGLGYYTGELFF
cdr3_nt: TGTGCCAGCAGTTCGACTTCTGGACTAGGCTATTACACCGGGGAGCTGTTTTTT

clone_size: once
cdr3_length: 17
v_call: TRBV11-2
d_call: TRBD2
j_call: TRBJ2-3
cdr3_aa: CASSLVLAGSTTDTQYF
cdr3_nt: TGTGCCAGCAGCTTAGTACTAGCGGGGTCCACGACAGATACGCAGTATTTT

clone_size: once
cdr3_length: 12
v_call: TRBV20-1
d_call: NA
j_call: TRBJ2-7
cdr3_aa: CSGEAKYYEQYF
cdr3_nt: TGCAGTGGGGAGGCTAAGTACTACGAGCAGTACTTC

clone_size: NA
cdr3_length: 8
v_call: TRBV7-2
d_call: NA
j_call: TRBJ1-1
cdr3_aa: CAGNPVAF
cdr3_nt: TGTGCCGGCAATCCGGTTGCCTTT

clone_size: few
cdr3_length: 14
v_call: TRBV9
d_call: NA
j_call: TRBJ1-1
cdr3_aa: CASSPITGAAEAFF
cdr3_nt: TGTGCCAGCAGCCCGATTACGGGGGCCGCGGAAGCTTTCTTT

clone_size: many
cdr3_length: 19
v_call: TRBV6-6
d_call: TRBD2
j_call: TRBJ2-7
cdr3_aa: CASSYSNPRERLGSYEQYF
cdr3_nt: TGTGCCAGCAGTTACTCGAACCCGCGGGAGCGGTTGGGCTCCTACGAGCAGTACTTC

clone_size: many
cdr3_length: 14
v_call: TRBV6-2/TRBV6-3
d_call: NA
j_call: TRBJ2-7
cdr3_aa: CASSYAGLPYEQYF
cdr3_nt: TGTGCCAGCAGTTACGCGGGACTCCCCTACGAGCAGTACTTC

clone_size: many
cdr3_length: 14
v_call: TRBV6-2/TRBV6-3
d_call: TRBD2
j_call: TRBJ2-5
cdr3_aa: CASSYRGGRETQYF
cdr3_nt: TGTGCCAGCAGTTACAGGGGAGGGCGAGAGACCCAGTACTTC

clone_size: NA
cdr3_length: 14
v_call: TRBV3-1
d_call: TRBD1
j_call: TRBJ1-1
cdr3_aa: CASSGQGRNTGAFF
cdr3_nt: TGTGCCAGCAGCGGACAGGGGAGGAATACTGGAGCTTTCTTT

clone_size: NA
cdr3_length: 11
v_call: TRBV20-1
d_call: NA
j_call: TRBJ2-2
cdr3_aa: CSASGVGELFF
cdr3_nt: TGCAGTGCTAGCGGTGTCGGGGAGCTGTTTTTT

clone_size: many
cdr3_length: 19
v_call: TRBV6-2/TRBV6-3
d_call: TRBD2
j_call: TRBJ2-7
cdr3_aa: CASSYPSRTSGKLSYEQYF
cdr3_nt: TGTGCCAGCAGTTACCCTAGTCGGACTAGCGGGAAACTCTCCTACGAGCAGTACTTC

clone_size: many
cdr3_length: 13
v_call: TRBV5-5
d_call: NA
j_call: TRBJ2-1
cdr3_aa: CASSFSGNNEQFF
cdr3_nt: TGTGCCAGCAGCTTCTCCGGGAACAATGAGCAGTTCTTC

clone_size: NA
cdr3_length: 15
v_call: TRBV20-1
d_call: NA
j_call: TRBJ2-5
cdr3_aa: CSARWLQGRRETQYF
cdr3_nt: TGCAGTGCTAGATGGTTACAGGGCCGTCGTGAGACCCAGTACTTC

clone_size: few
cdr3_length: 14
v_call: TRBV2
d_call: NA
j_call: TRBJ1-5
cdr3_aa: CASSSGLRNQPQHF
cdr3_nt: TGTGCCAGCAGTTCGGGACTTCGGAATCAGCCCCAGCATTTT

clone_size: NA
cdr3_length: 12
v_call: TRBV9
d_call: NA
j_call: TRBJ2-6
cdr3_aa: CASSVGANVLTF
cdr3_nt: TGTGCCAGCAGCGTCGGGGCCAACGTCCTGACTTTC

clone_size: NA
cdr3_length: 15
v_call: TRBV7-8
d_call: NA
j_call: TRBJ2-1
cdr3_aa: CASSIGTSSYNEQFF
cdr3_nt: TGTGCCAGCAGCATCGGGACAAGCTCCTACAATGAGCAGTTCTTC

clone_size: many
cdr3_length: 13
v_call: TRBV5-1
d_call: NA
j_call: TRBJ2-5
cdr3_aa: CASSSGTQETQYF
cdr3_nt: TGCGCCAGCAGCTCCGGGACCCAAGAGACCCAGTACTTC

clone_size: NA
cdr3_length: 13
v_call: TRBV30
d_call: TRBD1
j_call: TRBJ2-1
cdr3_aa: CAWVRQGRNEQFF
cdr3_nt: TGTGCCTGGGTGAGACAGGGGCGAAATGAGCAGTTCTTC

clone_size: NA
cdr3_length: 15
v_call: TRBV20-1
d_call: TRBD1
j_call: TRBJ1-5
cdr3_aa: CSAVKGDRGSQPQHF
cdr3_nt: TGCAGTGCAGTGAAAGGGGACAGGGGAAGTCAGCCCCAGCATTTT

clone_size: NA
cdr3_length: 13
v_call: TRBV6-5
d_call: NA
j_call: TRBJ2-1
cdr3_aa: CASSYRYRDEQFF
cdr3_nt: TGTGCCAGCAGTTACCGATACAGGGATGAGCAGTTCTTC

clone_size: NA
cdr3_length: 14
v_call: TRBV20-1
d_call: NA
j_call: TRBJ2-1
cdr3_aa: CSANRRGAYNEQFF
cdr3_nt: TGCAGTGCTAACCGTCGGGGAGCCTACAATGAGCAGTTCTTC

clone_size: NA
cdr3_length: 15
v_call: TRBV24-1
d_call: NA
j_call: TRBJ1-5
cdr3_aa: CATSDPGQQNQPQHF
cdr3_nt: TGTGCCACCAGTGACCCCGGACAGCAAAATCAGCCCCAGCATTTT

clone_size: NA
cdr3_length: 13
v_call: TRBV7-9
d_call: TRBD1
j_call: TRBJ1-5
cdr3_aa: CADDRDSNQPQHF
cdr3_nt: TGTGCCGACGACAGGGATAGCAATCAGCCCCAGCATTTT

clone_size: many
cdr3_length: 15
v_call: TRBV11-2
d_call: TRBD2
j_call: TRBJ2-3
cdr3_aa: CASSDSGRASDTQYF
cdr3_nt: TGTGCCAGCAGCGATAGCGGGAGGGCCAGCGATACGCAGTATTTT

clone_size: NA
cdr3_length: 13
v_call: TRBV29-1
d_call: TRBD2
j_call: TRBJ2-1
cdr3_aa: CSVEGTSVDEQFF
cdr3_nt: TGCAGCGTTGAGGGGACTAGCGTCGATGAGCAGTTCTTC

clone_size: NA
cdr3_length: 16
v_call: TRBV19
d_call: TRBD1
j_call: TRBJ1-6
cdr3_aa: CASRTGRDRGDSPLHF
cdr3_nt: TGTGCCAGTAGGACGGGTCGGGACAGGGGCGACTCACCCCTCCACTTT

clone_size: many
cdr3_length: 15
v_call: TRBV19
d_call: TRBD2
j_call: TRBJ2-1
cdr3_aa: CASSPGGSSYNEQFF
cdr3_nt: TGTGCCAGTAGTCCGGGGGGGAGCTCCTACAATGAGCAGTTCTTC

clone_size: many
cdr3_length: 15
v_call: TRBV19
d_call: NA
j_call: TRBJ1-4
cdr3_aa: CATVPPGGRNEKLFF
cdr3_nt: TGTGCCACCGTACCTCCGGGGGGCAGGAATGAAAAACTGTTTTTT

clone_size: many
cdr3_length: 14
v_call: TRBV7-2
d_call: NA
j_call: TRBJ2-2
cdr3_aa: CASTPDRYTGELFF
cdr3_nt: TGTGCCAGCACCCCTGACCGGTACACCGGGGAGCTGTTTTTT

clone_size: few
cdr3_length: 15
v_call: TRBV24-1
d_call: NA
j_call: TRBJ2-2
cdr3_aa: CATSPPGWDTGELFF
cdr3_nt: TGTGCCACCAGTCCCCCAGGCTGGGACACCGGGGAGCTGTTTTTT

clone_size: few
cdr3_length: 12
v_call: TRBV20-1
d_call: TRBD1
j_call: TRBJ1-1
cdr3_aa: CSAGQGDTEAFF
cdr3_nt: TGCAGTGCTGGACAGGGGGACACGGAAGCTTTCTTT

clone_size: NA
cdr3_length: 14
v_call: TRBV5-1
d_call: NA
j_call: TRBJ2-7
cdr3_aa: CASSTGSVTYEQYF
cdr3_nt: TGCGCCAGCAGTACAGGGAGTGTGACCTACGAGCAGTACTTC

clone_size: NA
cdr3_length: 15
v_call: TRBV30
d_call: TRBD1
j_call: TRBJ1-2
cdr3_aa: CAWSRGQGHNYGYTF
cdr3_nt: TGTGCCTGGAGTAGAGGACAGGGACATAACTATGGCTACACCTTC

clone_size: NA
cdr3_length: 15
v_call: TRBV9
d_call: TRBD1
j_call: TRBJ2-7
cdr3_aa: CASSVVGQGAYEQYF
cdr3_nt: TGTGCCAGCAGCGTAGTAGGACAGGGGGCTTACGAGCAGTACTTC

clone_size: NA
cdr3_length: 16
v_call: TRBV19
d_call: TRBD2
j_call: TRBJ2-3
cdr3_aa: CASSFNQREGLDTQYF
cdr3_nt: TGTGCCAGCAGTTTTAATCAGCGGGAGGGATTAGATACGCAGTATTTT

clone_size: many
cdr3_length: 13
v_call: TRBV12-3/TRBV12-4
d_call: NA
j_call: TRBJ1-3
cdr3_aa: CASGESSGNTIYF
cdr3_nt: TGTGCCAGCGGAGAGTCCTCTGGAAACACCATATATTTT